This T cell receptor beta chain was captured in a study of Ad26.COV2.S vaccination and SARS-CoV-2 variants. Across the whole study: The donor belonged to the COV1001 Ad26.COV2.S trial arm. Study-wide results and limits: Breadth of non-spike TCRs did not differ between vaccinees and placebo recipients.

Described treatment: roughly 18 received Ad26.COV2.S at low or high dose, single or two shots; roughly five received placebo; per-sample allocation not given. Sample collection was performed on day 63 after the first vaccine or placebo injection. Donor was an adult aged 18-55 years in Boston. A remark on this clone: What it recognizes is unknown.

The CDR3 covers 16 residues. Germline loops: CDR1 SGHTA, CDR2 FQGNSA. The V and J ends lost 5 bases and 5 bases, in that order; junction bases with no gene match: 9. The method was immunoSEQ multiplex PCR; TCRdb's version includes in-frame clones alone and lacks a portion of them. The table lists about 410,000 clones, roughly 90% of them singletons. The gene calls are TRBV7-2 and TRBJ2-2; 9 bases line up with TRBD1. The clonotype comes from a person between 18 and 65 years old who received the Ad26.COV2.S COVID-19 vaccine or a placebo. Specimen: peripheral blood, collected in a trial of Ad26.COV2.S vaccine versus placebo. The CDR3 DNA reads as TGTGCCAGCAGCCCGACGACAGGGGGTACGACCGGGGAGCTGTTTTTT. This codes for CASSPTTGGTTGELFF.